This note documents a single T cell receptor (beta chain) sequence. Its antigen is unknown. This CDR3 is 19 amino acids long. Trimming left V 5 bases short and J 3 bases short, with 23 bases between. Per the germline V gene, CDR1 is MNHEY and CDR2 is SMNVEV (reference sequence). There were TCR beta CDR3 regions amplified from RNA transcripts. The study used the HTBI primer set for a first-round RT-PCR of the TCR CDR3. TCRdb called the multiplex PCR reads again in MiXCR, with one record for every CDR3 protein. The sample carries fewer than 750,000 distinct CDR3 sequences, around 46% recorded once. The hyperthyroidism was newly diagnosed and had lasted under 2 months; the patients were aged 18 to 65. The data originate from a study of T cells in Graves' hyperthyroidism and ophthalmopathy. General study findings and limits: From stable hyperthyroidism, ophthalmopathy was separated by a 13 V-J model.

The chain employs TRBV27 and TRBJ2-6; no clear D. Sequencing was performed on peripheral blood or thyroid tissue (not recorded which). This receptor was obtained from a young woman with Graves' hyperthyroidism. The CDR3 sequence: CASSLLTPLESYGANVLTF. The CDR3 nucleotides read TGTGCCAGCAGTCTCTTGACACCTCTGGAATCATATGGGGCCAACGTCCTGACTTTC.